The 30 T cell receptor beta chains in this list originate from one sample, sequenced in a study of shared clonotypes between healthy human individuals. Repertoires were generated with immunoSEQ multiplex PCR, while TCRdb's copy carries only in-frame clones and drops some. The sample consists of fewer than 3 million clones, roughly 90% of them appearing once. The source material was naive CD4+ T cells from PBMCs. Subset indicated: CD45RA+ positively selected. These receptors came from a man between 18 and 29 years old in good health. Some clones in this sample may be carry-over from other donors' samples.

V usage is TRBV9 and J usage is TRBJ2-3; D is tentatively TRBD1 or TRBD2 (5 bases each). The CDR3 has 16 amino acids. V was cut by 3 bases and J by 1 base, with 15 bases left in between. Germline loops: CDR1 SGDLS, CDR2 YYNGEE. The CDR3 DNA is TGTGCCAGCAGCGACTCCGGGACGGTCGGCACAGATACGCAGTATTTT. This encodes CASSDSGTVGTDTQYF.

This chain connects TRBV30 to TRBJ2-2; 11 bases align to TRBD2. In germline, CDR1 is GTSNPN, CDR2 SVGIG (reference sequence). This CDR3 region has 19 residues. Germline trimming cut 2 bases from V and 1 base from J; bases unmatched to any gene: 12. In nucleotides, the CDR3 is TGTGCCTGGAGTCCCCCTGGACTAGCGGGTACAGAGAACACCGGGGAGCTGTTTTTT. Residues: CAWSPPGLAGTENTGELFF. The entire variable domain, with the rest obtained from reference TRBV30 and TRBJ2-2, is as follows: SQTIHQWPATLVQPVGSPLSLECTVEGTSNPNLYWYRQAAGRGLQLLFYSVGIGQISSEVPQNLSASRPQDRQFILSSKKLLLSDSGFYLCAWSPPGLAGTENTGELFFGEGSRLTVL.

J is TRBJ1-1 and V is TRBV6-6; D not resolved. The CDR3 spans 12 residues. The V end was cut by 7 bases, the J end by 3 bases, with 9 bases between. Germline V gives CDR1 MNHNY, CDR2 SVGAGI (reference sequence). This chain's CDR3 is CASKLRDTEAFF. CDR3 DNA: TGTGCCAGCAAACTGCGGGACACTGAAGCTTTCTTT.

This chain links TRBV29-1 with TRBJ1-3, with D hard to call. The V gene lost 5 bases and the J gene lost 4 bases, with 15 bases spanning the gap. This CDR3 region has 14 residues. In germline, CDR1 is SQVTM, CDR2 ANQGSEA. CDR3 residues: CSVYTLPRGNTIYF. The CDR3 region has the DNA TGCAGCGTTTACACCCTCCCGAGAGGAAACACCATATATTTT.

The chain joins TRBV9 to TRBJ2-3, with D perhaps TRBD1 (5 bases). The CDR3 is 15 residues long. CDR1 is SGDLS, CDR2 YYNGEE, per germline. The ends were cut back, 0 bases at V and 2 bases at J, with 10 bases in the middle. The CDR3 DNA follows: TGTGCCAGCAGCGTAGCAGGGATAGACACAGATACGCAGTATTTT. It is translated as CASSVAGIDTDTQYF. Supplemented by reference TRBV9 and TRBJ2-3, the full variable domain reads DSGVTQTPKHLITATGQRVTLRCSPRSGDLSVYWYQQSLDQGLQFLIQYYNGEERAKGNILERFSAQQFPDLHSELNLSSLELGDSALYFCASSVAGIDTDTQYFGPGTRLTVL.

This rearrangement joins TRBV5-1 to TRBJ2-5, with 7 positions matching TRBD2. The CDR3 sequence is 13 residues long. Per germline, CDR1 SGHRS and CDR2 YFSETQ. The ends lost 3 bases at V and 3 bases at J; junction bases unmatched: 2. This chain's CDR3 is CASSSLAEETQYF. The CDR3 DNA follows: TGCGCCAGCAGCTCCCTAGCGGAAGAGACCCAGTACTTC.

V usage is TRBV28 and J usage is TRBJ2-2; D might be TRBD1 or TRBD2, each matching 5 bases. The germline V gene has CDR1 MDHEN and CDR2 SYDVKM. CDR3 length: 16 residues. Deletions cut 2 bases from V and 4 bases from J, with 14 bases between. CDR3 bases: TGTGCCAGCAGTTTAGGGCAGGGAGTGGGCACCGGGGAGCTGTTTTTT. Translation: CASSLGQGVGTGELFF.

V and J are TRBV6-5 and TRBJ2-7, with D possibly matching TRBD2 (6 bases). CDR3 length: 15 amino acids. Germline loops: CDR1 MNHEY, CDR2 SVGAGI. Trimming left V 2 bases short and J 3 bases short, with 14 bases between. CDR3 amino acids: CASSYGTGAIYEQYF. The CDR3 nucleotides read TGTGCCAGCAGTTACGGCACGGGAGCAATCTACGAGCAGTACTTC.

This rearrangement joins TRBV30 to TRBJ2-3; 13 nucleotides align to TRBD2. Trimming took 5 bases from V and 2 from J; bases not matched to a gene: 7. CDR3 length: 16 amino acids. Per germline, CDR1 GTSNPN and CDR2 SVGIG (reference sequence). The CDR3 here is CAWGKLAGGPTDTQYF. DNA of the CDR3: TGTGCCTGGGGGAAACTAGCGGGAGGGCCCACAGATACGCAGTATTTT.

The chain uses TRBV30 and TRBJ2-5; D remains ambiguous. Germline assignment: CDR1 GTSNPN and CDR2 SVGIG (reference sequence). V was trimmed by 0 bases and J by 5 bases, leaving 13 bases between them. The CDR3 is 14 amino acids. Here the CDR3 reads CAWSVLASGETQYF. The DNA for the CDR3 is TGTGCCTGGAGTGTATTAGCATCCGGTGAGACCCAGTACTTC.

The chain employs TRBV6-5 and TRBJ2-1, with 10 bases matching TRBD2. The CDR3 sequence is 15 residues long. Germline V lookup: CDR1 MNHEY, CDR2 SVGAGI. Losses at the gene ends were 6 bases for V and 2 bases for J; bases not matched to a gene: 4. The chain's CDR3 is CASRHLAGAYNEQFF. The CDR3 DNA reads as TGTGCCAGCAGACATCTAGCGGGAGCCTACAATGAGCAGTTCTTC.

CDR3 protein: CASSLIGGTSTDTQYF. CDR3 sequence (DNA): TGTGCCAGCAGCTTAATAGGGGGGACTAGCACAGATACGCAGTATTTT. This chain links TRBV7-3 with TRBJ2-3; either TRBD1 or TRBD2 may supply D (6 bases each). Between the trimmed V and J ends, which lost 1 base and 0 bases, there was a span of 11 bases. Germline V gene lookup returns CDR1 SGHTA and CDR2 FQGTGA. The CDR3 contains 16 residues.

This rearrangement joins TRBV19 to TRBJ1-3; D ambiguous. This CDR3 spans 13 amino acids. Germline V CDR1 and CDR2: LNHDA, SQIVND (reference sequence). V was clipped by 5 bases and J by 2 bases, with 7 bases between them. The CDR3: CASSWSTGNTIYF. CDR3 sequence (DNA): TGTGCCAGTAGTTGGAGTACTGGAAACACCATATATTTT.

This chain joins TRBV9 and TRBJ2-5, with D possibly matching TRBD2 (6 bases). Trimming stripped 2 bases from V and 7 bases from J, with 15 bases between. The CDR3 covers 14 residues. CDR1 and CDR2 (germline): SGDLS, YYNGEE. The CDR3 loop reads CASSVLGGYGTQYF. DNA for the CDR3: TGTGCCAGCAGCGTTTTGGGAGGTTATGGGACCCAGTACTTC.

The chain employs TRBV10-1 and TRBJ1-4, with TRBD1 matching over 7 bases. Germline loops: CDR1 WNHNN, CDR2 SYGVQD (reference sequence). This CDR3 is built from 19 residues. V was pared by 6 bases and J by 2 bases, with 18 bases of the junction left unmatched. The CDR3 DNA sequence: TGCGCCAGCAGGAAGAAAGCGACAGGGTTTTGCTATACTAATGAAAAACTGTTTTTT. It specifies CASRKKATGFCYTNEKLFF.

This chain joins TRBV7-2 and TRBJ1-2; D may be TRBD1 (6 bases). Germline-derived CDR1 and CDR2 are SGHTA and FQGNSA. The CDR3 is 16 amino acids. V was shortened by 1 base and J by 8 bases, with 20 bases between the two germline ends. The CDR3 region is CASSLVSGHKGGGYTF. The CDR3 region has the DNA TGTGCCAGCAGCTTAGTCTCGGGACATAAGGGGGGCGGCTACACCTTC.

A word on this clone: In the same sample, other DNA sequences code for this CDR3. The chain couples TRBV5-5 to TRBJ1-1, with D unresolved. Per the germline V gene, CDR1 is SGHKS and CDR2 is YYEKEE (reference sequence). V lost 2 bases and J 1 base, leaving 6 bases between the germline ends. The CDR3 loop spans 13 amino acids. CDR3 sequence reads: CASSLRPNTEAFF. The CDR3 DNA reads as TGTGCCAGCAGCTTAAGACCGAACACTGAAGCTTTCTTT.

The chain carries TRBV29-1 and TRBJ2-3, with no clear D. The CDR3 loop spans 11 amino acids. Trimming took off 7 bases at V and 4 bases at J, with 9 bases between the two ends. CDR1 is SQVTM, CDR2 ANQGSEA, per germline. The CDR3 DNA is TGCAGCGGACATGTAGCAGATACGCAGTATTTT. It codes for CSGHVADTQYF.

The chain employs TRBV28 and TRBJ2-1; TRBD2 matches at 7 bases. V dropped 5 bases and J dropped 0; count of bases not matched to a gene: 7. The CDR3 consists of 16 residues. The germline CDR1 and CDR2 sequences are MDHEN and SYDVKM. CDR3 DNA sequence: TGTGCCAGCAGTCCGGGGGGACGAAGCTCCTACAATGAGCAGTTCTTC. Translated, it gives CASSPGGRSSYNEQFF.

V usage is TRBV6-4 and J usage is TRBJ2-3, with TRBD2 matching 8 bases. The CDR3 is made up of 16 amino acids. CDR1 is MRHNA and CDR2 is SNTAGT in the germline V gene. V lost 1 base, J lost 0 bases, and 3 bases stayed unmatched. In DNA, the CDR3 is TGTGCCAGCAGTGACTGGCCTAGCGGGAGCACAGATACGCAGTATTTT. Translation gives CASSDWPSGSTDTQYF.

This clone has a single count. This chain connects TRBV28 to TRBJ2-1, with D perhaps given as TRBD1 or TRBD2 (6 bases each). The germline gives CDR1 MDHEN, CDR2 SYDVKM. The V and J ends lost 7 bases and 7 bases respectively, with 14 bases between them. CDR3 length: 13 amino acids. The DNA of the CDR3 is TGTGCCAGCATAATCGGGGGCGGGAATGAGCAGTTCTTC. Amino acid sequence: CASIIGGGNEQFF.

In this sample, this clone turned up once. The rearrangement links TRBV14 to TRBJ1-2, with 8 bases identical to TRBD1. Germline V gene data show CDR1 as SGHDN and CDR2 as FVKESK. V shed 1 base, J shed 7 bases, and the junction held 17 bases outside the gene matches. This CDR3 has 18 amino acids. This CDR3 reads CASSQASPMGAGGRGYTF. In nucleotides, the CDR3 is TGTGCCAGCAGCCAAGCGTCGCCCATGGGTGCAGGGGGCCGTGGCTACACCTTC. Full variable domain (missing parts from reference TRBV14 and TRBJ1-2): EAGVTQFPSHSVIEKGQTVTLRCDPISGHDNLYWYRRVMGKEIKFLLHFVKESKQDESGMPNNRFLAERTGGTYSTLKVQPAELEDSGVYFCASSQASPMGAGGRGYTFGSGTRLTVV.

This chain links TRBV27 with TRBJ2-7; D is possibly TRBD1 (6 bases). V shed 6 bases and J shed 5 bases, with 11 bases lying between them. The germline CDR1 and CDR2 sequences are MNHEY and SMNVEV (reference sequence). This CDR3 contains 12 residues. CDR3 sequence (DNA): TGTGCCAGCAGCCTCAGGGGCCACGAGCAGTACTTC. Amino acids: CASSLRGHEQYF.

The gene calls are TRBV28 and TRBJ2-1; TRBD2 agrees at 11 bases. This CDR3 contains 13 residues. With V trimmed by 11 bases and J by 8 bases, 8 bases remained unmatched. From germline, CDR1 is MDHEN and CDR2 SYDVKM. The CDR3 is CAGQGSGRDEQFF. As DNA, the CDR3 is TGTGCCGGACAGGGTAGCGGGAGGGATGAGCAGTTCTTC.

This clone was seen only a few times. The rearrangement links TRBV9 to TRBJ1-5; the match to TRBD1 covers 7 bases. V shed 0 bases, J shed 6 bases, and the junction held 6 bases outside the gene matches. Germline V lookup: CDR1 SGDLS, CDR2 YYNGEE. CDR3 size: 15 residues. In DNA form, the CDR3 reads TGTGCCAGCAGCGTAGCGGACCCAGGGGGTCAGCCCCAGCATTTT. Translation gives CASSVADPGGQPQHF.

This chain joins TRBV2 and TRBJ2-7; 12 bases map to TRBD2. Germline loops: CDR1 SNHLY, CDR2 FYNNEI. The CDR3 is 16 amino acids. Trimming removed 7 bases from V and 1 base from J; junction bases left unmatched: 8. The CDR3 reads CASTPSGRDRSYEQYF. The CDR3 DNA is TGTGCCAGCACGCCTAGCGGGAGGGATAGATCCTACGAGCAGTACTTC. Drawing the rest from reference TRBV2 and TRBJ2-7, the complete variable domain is EPEVTQTPSHQVTQMGQEVILRCVPISNHLYFYWYRQILGQKVEFLVSFYNNEISEKSEIFDDQFSVERPDGSNFTLKIRSTKLEDSAMYFCASTPSGRDRSYEQYFGPGTRLTVT.

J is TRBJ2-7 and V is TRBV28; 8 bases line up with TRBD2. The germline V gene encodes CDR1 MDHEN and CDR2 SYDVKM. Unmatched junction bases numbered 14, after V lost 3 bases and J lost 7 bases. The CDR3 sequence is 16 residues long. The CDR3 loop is CASSLIRGTSLREQYF. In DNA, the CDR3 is TGTGCCAGCAGTTTGATTCGCGGGACTAGTTTGCGGGAGCAGTACTTC. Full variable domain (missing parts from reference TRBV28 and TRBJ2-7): DVKVTQSSRYLVKRTGEKVFLECVQDMDHENMFWYRQDPGLGLRLIYFSYDVKMKEKGDIPEGYSVSREKKERFSLILESASTNQTSMYLCASSLIRGTSLREQYFGPGTRLTVT.

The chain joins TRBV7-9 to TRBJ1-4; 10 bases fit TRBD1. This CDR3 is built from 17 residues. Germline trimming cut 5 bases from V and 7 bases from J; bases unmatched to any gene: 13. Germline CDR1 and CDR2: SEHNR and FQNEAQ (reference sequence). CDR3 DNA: TGTGCCAGCAGCCTCGGACAGGGGGTTTGGGGTAGTGAAAAACTGTTTTTT. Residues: CASSLGQGVWGSEKLFF. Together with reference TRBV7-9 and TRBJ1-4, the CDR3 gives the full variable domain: DTGVSQNPRHKITKRGQNVTFRCDPISEHNRLYWYRQTLGQGPEFLTYFQNEAQLEKSRLLSDRFSAERPKGSFSTLEIQRTEQGDSAMYLCASSLGQGVWGSEKLFFGSGTQLSVL.

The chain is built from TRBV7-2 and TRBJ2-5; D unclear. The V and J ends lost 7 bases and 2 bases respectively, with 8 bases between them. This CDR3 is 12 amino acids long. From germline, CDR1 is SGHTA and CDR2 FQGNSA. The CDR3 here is CASTALQETQYF. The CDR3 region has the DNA TGTGCCAGCACCGCCCTTCAAGAGACCCAGTACTTC.

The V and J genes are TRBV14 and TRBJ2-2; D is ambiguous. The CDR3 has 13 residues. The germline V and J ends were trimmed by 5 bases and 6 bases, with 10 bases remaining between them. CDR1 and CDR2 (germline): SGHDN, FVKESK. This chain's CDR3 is CASSTILAGELFF. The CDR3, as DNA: TGTGCCAGCAGCACGATTTTGGCCGGGGAGCTGTTTTTT.